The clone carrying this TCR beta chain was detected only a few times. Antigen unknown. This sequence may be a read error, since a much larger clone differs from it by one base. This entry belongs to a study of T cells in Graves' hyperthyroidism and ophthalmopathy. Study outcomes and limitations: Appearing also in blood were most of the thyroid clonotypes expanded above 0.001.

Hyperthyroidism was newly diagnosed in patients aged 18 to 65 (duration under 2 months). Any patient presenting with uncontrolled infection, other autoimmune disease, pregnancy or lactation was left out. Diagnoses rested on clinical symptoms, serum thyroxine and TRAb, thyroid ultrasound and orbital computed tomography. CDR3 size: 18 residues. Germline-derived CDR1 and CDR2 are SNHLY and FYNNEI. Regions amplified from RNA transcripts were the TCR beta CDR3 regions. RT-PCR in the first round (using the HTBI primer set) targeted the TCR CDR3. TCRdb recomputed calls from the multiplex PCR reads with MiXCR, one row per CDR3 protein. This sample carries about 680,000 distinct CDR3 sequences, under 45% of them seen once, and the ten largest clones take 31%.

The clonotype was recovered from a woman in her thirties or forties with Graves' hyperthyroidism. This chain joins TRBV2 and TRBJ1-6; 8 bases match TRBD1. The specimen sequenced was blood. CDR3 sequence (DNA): TGTGTCAGCAGTGAAAGGTGGAAGGACAGGGTCGGTACTTCACCCCTCCACTTT. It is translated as CVSSERWKDRVGTSPLHF.